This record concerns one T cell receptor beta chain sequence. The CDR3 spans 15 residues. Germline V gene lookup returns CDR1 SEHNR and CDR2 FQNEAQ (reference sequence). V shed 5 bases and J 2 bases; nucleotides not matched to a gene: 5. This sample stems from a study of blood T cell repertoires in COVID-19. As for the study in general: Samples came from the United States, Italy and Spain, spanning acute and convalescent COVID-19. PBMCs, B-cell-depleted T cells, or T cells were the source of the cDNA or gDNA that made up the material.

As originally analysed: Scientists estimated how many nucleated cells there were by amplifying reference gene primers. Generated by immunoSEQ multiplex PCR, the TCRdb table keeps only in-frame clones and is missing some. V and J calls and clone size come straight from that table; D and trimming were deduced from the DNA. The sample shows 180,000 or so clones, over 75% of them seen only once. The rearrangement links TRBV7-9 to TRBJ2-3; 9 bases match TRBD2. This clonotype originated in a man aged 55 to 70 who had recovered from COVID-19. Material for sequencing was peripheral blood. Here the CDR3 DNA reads TGTGCCAGCAGCATCAGCGGGGGGAACACAGATACGCAGTATTTT. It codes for CASSISGGNTDTQYF.